The source of this T cell receptor beta chain is a study of blood T cell repertoires in COVID-19. Clones were read by immunoSEQ multiplex PCR, and TCRdb kept only the in-frame ones, dropping some. The sample yields about 48,000 clones, 90% seen once. Germline assignment: CDR1 MNHNS and CDR2 SASEGT. V gave up 3 bases and J gave up 7 bases, with 19 bases separating them. This CDR3 spans 16 amino acids. Sample: peripheral blood. The chain combines TRBV6-1 with TRBJ1-5; a weak D match, TRBD1 (5 bases). This TCR came from a man between 65 and 79 years old with acute or convalescent COVID-19. The CDR3 nucleotides are TGTGCCAGCAGTGAGGGCAGGGCCACGAAGGCGCAGCCCCAGCATTTT. It codes for CASSEGRATKAQPQHF.